What follows describes a single T cell receptor beta chain. This record belongs to a study of T cells in Graves' hyperthyroidism and ophthalmopathy. Stable hyperthyroidism: no ophthalmopathy progression over 18 months of follow-up. The investigators amplified TCR beta CDR3 regions from RNA transcripts. With the HTBI primer set, the TCR CDR3 went through a first round of RT-PCR. TCRdb used MiXCR to reprocess the multiplex PCR reads, holding one entry per CDR3 protein. The table includes 700,000 to 950,000 distinct CDR3 sequences, under 45% detected once. Per the germline V gene, CDR1 is ENHRY and CDR2 is SYGVKD. The CDR3 spans 13 residues. Trimming removed 5 bases from V and 3 bases from J, with 10 bases in between.

The source material was blood. The sequence was obtained from a woman in her thirties or forties with Graves' hyperthyroidism. This chain joins TRBV10-3 and TRBJ2-5, with a weak D call TRBD2 (5 bases). CDR3 amino acids: CAISNEGKETQYF. The CDR3 DNA sequence: TGTGCCATCAGTAACGAGGGAAAAGAGACCCAGTACTTC.